The clone carrying this TCR beta chain has a handful of counts. Its matching antigen is unknown. It was patients with CD8+CD57+ cell expansion by flow cytometry who were chosen for sequencing. With no exception, the patients had severe acquired aplastic anemia. By the time of blood sampling, patients had still received no therapy. The record originates from a study of CD8+CD57+ T cells in acquired aplastic anemia. Study-wide results and caveats: Patients were compared with controls for CD8+ Simpson's diversity, and no significant difference emerged.

TCR beta VDJ and CDR3 profiles were obtained from a genomic DNA template. A single record per CDR3 protein comes from TCRdb applying MiXCR to the reads. The sample shows hundreds of thousands of distinct CDR3 sequences, approximately 33% of them seen only once. Sequencing was done on a sample of sorted CD4+, CD8+, or CD8+CD57+ T cells (not recorded which) from PBMCs. This clonotype was obtained from a human donor with aplastic anemia.

CDR3 DNA sequence: TGTGCCAGCAGTGATCCATCCGGACTATACTACAATGAGCAGTTCTTC. The encoded protein is CASSDPSGLYYNEQFF. The chain recombines TRBV2 with TRBJ2-1; the D gene is possibly TRBD2 (6 bases). V was cut by 3 bases and J by 3 bases, with 15 bases left in between. Germline V gives CDR1 SNHLY, CDR2 FYNNEI. This CDR3 contains 16 residues.